This T cell receptor (beta chain) comes out of a study of shared clonotypes between healthy human individuals. The table came from immunoSEQ multiplex PCR; TCRdb's copy has only in-frame clones and leaves some out. The repertoire consists of 950,000 to 1,100,000 clones, with about 80% occurring once and the leading ten covering approximately 1.5%. The source material was memory CD4+ T cells sorted from blood. Noted subset: CD45RA-negative fraction. This clonotype was sampled from a young man in good health.

In nucleotides, the CDR3 is TGTGCCAGCAGCTTTCAGGGGGGATCCTACGAGCAGTACTTC. Translation gives CASSFQGGSYEQYF. The chain has TRBV5-6 and TRBJ2-7, with D possibly TRBD1 on 7 matching bases. The CDR3 consists of 14 residues. Germline V gives CDR1 SGHDT, CDR2 YYEEEE. V lost 2 bases and J 1 base, leaving 10 bases between the germline ends. The full variable domain, rest sourced from reference TRBV5-6 and TRBJ2-7, is DAGVTQSPTHLIKTRGQQVTLRCSPKSGHDTVSWYQQALGQGPQFIFQYYEEEERQRGNFPDRFSGHQFPNYSSELNVNALLLGDSALYLCASSFQGGSYEQYFGPGTRLTVT.